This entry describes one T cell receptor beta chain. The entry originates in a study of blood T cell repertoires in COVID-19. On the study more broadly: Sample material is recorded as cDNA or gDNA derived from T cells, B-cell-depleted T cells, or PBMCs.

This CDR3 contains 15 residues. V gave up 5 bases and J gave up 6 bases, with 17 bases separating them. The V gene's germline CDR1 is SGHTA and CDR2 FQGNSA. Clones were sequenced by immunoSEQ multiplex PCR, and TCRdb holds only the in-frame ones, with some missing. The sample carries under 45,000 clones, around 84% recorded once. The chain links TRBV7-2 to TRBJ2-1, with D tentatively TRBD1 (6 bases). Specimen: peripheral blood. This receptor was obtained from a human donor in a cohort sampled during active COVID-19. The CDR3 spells CASSQWAGESNEQFF. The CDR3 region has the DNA TGTGCCAGCAGCCAGTGGGCAGGGGAAAGCAATGAGCAGTTCTTC.